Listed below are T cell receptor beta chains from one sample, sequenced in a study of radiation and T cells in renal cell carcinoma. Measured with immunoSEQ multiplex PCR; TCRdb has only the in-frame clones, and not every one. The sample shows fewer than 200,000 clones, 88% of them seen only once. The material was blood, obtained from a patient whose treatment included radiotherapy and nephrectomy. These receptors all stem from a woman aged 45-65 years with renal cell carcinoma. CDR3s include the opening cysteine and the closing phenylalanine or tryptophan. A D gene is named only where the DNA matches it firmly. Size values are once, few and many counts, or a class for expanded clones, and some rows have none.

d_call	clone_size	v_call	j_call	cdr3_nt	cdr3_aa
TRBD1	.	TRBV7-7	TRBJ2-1	TGTGCTAGCAGCCGGGACAGTTACAATGAGCAGTTCTTC	CASSRDSYNEQFF
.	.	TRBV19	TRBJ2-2	TGTGCCAGTAGCTCCCACCTTACAAACACCGGGGAGCTGTTTTTT	CASSSHLTNTGELFF
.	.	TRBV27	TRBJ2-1	TGTGCCAGCAGTTTATTGGGGCCCAATGAGCAGTTCTTC	CASSLLGPNEQFF
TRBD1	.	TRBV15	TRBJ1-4	TGTGCCACCAGCAGAGATTCCGGGACAGGGGGACGCGAAAAACTGTTTTTT	CATSRDSGTGGREKLFF
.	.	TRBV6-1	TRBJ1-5	TGTGCCAGCAGTGAAGATGGGGGCTTTGAACAGCCCCAGCATTTT	CASSEDGGFEQPQHF
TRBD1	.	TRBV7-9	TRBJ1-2	TGTGCCAGCGGCAGACAGGGTACTAACTATGGCTACACCTTC	CASGRQGTNYGYTF
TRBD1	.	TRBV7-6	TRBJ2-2	TGTGCCAGCAGGACGACAGGGGGCACGTCCGGGGAGCTGTTTTTT	CASRTTGGTSGELFF
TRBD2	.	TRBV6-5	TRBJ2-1	TGTGCCAGCAGTCAAGGACTAGCGGGGGAGCAGTTCTTC	CASSQGLAGEQFF
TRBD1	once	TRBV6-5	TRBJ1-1	TGTGCCAGCAGAACGGACAGGGCAATGAACACTGAAGCTTTCTTT	CASRTDRAMNTEAFF
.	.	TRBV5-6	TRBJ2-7	TGTGCCAGCAGCTTGGCAGTGTCAGCCCCCTACGAGCAGTACTTC	CASSLAVSAPYEQYF
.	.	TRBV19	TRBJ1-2	TGTGCCAGTAGTCTGGCAGGGGAGCGGGATAACTATGGCTACACCTTC	CASSLAGERDNYGYTF
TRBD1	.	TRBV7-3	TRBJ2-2	TGTGCCAGCAGCCTCGGACAGGACACCGGGGAGCTGTTTTTT	CASSLGQDTGELFF
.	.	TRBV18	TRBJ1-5	TGTGCCAGCTCACCACCGGATCAGCCCCAGCATTTT	CASSPPDQPQHF
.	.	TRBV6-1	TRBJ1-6	TGTGCCAGCAGTGAATGGCCCCACCGAGCAAATTCACCCCTCCACTTT	CASSEWPHRANSPLHF
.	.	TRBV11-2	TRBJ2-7	TGTGCCAGCAGCTCCGGTTGGGGCTCCGAGCAGTACTTC	CASSSGWGSEQYF
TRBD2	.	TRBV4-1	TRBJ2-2	TGCGCCAGCAGCCAAGTAAGCGGGGGGCTTAACACCGGGGAGCTGTTTTTT	CASSQVSGGLNTGELFF
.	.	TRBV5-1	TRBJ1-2	TGCGCCAGCACTCGATCCAGGGAAGGGGGCTACACCTTC	CASTRSREGGYTF
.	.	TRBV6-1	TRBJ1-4	TGTGCCAGCAGCGACCGCCGACAGGCTAATGAAAAACTGTTTTTT	CASSDRRQANEKLFF
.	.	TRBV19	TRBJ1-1	TGTGCCAGTAGTATAGCAGGGGTGTGGAGGACTGAAGCTTTCTTT	CASSIAGVWRTEAFF
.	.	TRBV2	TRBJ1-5	TGTGCCAGCAGACCGACAGGCTATAGCAATCAGCCCCAGCATTTT	CASRPTGYSNQPQHF
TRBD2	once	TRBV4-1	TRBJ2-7	TGCGCCAGCAGCCAAGGACTAGCGGGGGCGGGGGAGCAGTACTTC	CASSQGLAGAGEQYF
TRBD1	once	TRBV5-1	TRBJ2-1	TGCGCCAGCAGCCAGACAGGGAGCTCCTACAATGAGCAGTTCTTC	CASSQTGSSYNEQFF
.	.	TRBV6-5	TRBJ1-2	TGTGCCAGCACCCAAGGAGGGTTGGGGTATGGCTACACCTTC	CASTQGGLGYGYTF
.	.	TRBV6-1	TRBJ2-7	TGTGCCAGCAGTCTTTGGGCCGGGCCGGGCGAGCAGTACTTC	CASSLWAGPGEQYF
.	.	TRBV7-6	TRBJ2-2	TGTGCCAGCAGCTTACGACAGGCCACCGGGGAGCTGTTTTTT	CASSLRQATGELFF
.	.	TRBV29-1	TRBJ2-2	TGCAGCGTTCGCCCCAGATTGAACACCGGGGAGCTGTTTTTT	CSVRPRLNTGELFF
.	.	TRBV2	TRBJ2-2	TGTGCCACCCAAGGGTTTCCCACCGGGGAGCTGTTTTTT	CATQGFPTGELFF
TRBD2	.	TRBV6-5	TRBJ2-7	TGTGCCAGCAGACAAAGCGGGGGGCCCTACGAGCAGTACTTC	CASRQSGGPYEQYF
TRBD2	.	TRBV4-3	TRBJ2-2	TGCGCCAGCAGCCAAGATCTCCCCCAGCGGGGTAACACCGGGGAGCTGTTTTTT	CASSQDLPQRGNTGELFF
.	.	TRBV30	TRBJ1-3	TGTGCCTGGAGTCAGTGGTACTCTGGAAACACCATATATTTT	CAWSQWYSGNTIYF
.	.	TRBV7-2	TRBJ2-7	TGTGCCAGCAGCGCCCGCCCCGGGGCCTACGAGCAGTACTTC	CASSARPGAYEQYF
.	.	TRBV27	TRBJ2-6	TGTGCCAGCAGCCCCTACTCTGGGGCCAACGTCCTGACTTTC	CASSPYSGANVLTF
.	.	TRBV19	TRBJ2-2	TGTGCCACTCTGGGACCGAACACCGGGGAGCTGTTTTTT	CATLGPNTGELFF